These T cell receptor beta chains were read from a single sample in a study of cytomegalovirus exposure and HLA in healthy donors. TCRdb's table, derived via immunoSEQ multiplex PCR, lists solely in-frame clones and lacks some. This sample has 70,000 or so clones, with 94% found just once. The sequenced sample consisted of PBMCs. Source of these receptors: a woman younger than 35 in good health and CMV-seronegative. CDR3s include the opening cysteine and the closing phenylalanine or tryptophan. The D gene is left open where the match is weak. Size values are once, few and many counts, or a class for expanded clones, and some rows have none.

d_call	v_call	clone_size	j_call	cdr3_aa	cdr3_nt
.	TRBV5-6	.	TRBJ2-5	CASSLAIQETQYF	TGTGCCAGCAGCTTGGCTATCCAAGAGACCCAGTACTTC
TRBD1	TRBV27	.	TRBJ1-4	CASSSGTATNEKLFF	TGTGCCAGCAGTTCGGGGACAGCAACTAATGAAAAACTGTTTTTT
.	TRBV6-5	.	TRBJ2-7	CASSYIPGSSYEQYF	TGTGCCAGCAGTTACATCCCAGGAAGCTCCTACGAGCAGTACTTC
.	TRBV19	once	TRBJ1-4	CATEDGENEKLFF	TGTGCCACCGAGGACGGGGAGAATGAAAAACTGTTTTTT
.	TRBV11-2	.	TRBJ1-6	CASSFSDSRSPLHF	TGTGCCAGCAGCTTTTCGGACAGTCGTTCACCCCTCCACTTT
.	TRBV15	.	TRBJ1-4	CATSRALGWGLNEKLFF	TGTGCCACCAGCAGAGCCCTGGGGTGGGGCCTTAATGAAAAACTGTTTTTT
TRBD2	TRBV7-6	.	TRBJ2-7	CASSSGIPLAPPGEQYF	TGTGCCAGCAGCTCCGGAATCCCACTAGCGCCCCCGGGGGAGCAGTACTTC
TRBD1	TRBV27	.	TRBJ2-7	CASSPNSGQGSYEQYF	TGTGCCAGCAGTCCCAACTCGGGACAGGGATCCTACGAGCAGTACTTC
.	TRBV9	.	TRBJ2-7	CASSASGTFNEQYF	TGTGCCAGCAGCGCCTCCGGGACATTTAACGAGCAGTACTTC
TRBD1	TRBV7-6	few	TRBJ1-6	CASSRQGENSPLHF	TGTGCCAGCAGCCGCCAGGGGGAAAATTCACCCCTCCACTTT
TRBD1	TRBV10-3	.	TRBJ2-7	CAIGDRDPYEQYF	TGTGCCATAGGGGACAGGGACCCTTACGAGCAGTACTTC
.	TRBV6-6	.	TRBJ2-4	CASSYLAPSDGIQYF	TGTGCCAGCAGTTACTTGGCCCCCAGCGACGGCATTCAGTACTTC